These 31 T cell receptor beta chains share one sample of origin, sequenced in a study of breast tumors, draining lymph nodes, adjacent tissues. The lymph nodes were axillary draining lymph nodes from breast cancer patients. Using its own MiXCR run on the multiplex PCR reads, TCRdb lists one record per CDR3 protein. The data contain approximately 100,000 distinct CDR3 sequences, approximately 28% of them singletons. Sequencing was carried out using axillary lymph node tissue. The origin of the receptors is a female donor with breast cancer. Some clones in this sample may be carry-over from other donors' samples.

This clonotype has a count of ten or more. Because it lacks the conserved phenylalanine or tryptophan at the end, this CDR3 is likely a read error. This chain joins TRBV5-4 and TRBJ1-6; tentative D call: TRBD1 (5 bases). Germline V gene sequence: CDR1 SGHNT, CDR2 YYREEE (reference sequence). The CDR3 runs 15 residues. V was pared by 2 bases and J by 9 bases, with 15 bases between. CDR3 region: CASSFGAGVGSPLHL. The DNA of the CDR3 is TGTGCCAGCAGCTTCGGGGCCGGGGTAGGTTCACCCCTCCACCTT.

By proportion, this clonotype is medium-sized (0.01 to 0.1%). This chain joins TRBV2 and TRBJ2-3, with D hard to call. Germline CDR1 reads SNHLY; CDR2 reads FYNNEI. Trimming shortened V by 3 bases and J by 1 base, and 5 bases separated the two germline ends. The CDR3 has 13 residues. In DNA, the CDR3 is TGTGCCAGCAGTGACTTAGGCACAGATACGCAGTATTTT. Protein product: CASSDLGTDTQYF.

The sample holds a few counts of this clonotype. V gene TRBV27 combines with J gene TRBJ2-2; D possibly matches TRBD1 or TRBD2 (6 bases each). V gave up 3 bases and J gave up 6 bases, with 8 bases separating them. The CDR3 extends over 13 amino acids. The germline V gene has CDR1 MNHEY and CDR2 SMNVEV (reference sequence). This CDR3 reads CASSLRGAGELFF. The DNA of the CDR3 is TGTGCCAGCAGTTTGAGGGGGGCCGGGGAGCTGTTTTTT.

This clonotype appeared many times. A much larger clone differs by one base, so this may be a read error. This sequence joins TRBV6-5 and TRBJ2-5; TRBD2 agrees at 10 bases. CDR1 MNHEY and CDR2 SVGAGI come from the germline V gene. V trimming: 5 bases; J trimming: 1 base; junction bases outside the gene matches: 10. The CDR3 is made up of 17 amino acids. The CDR3 nucleotides are TGTGCCAGCAGTCGAACCAGCGGGAGGGCGTTCCAAGAGACCCAGTACTTC. It is translated as CASSRTSGRAFQETQYF.

In its sample, this clonotype was seen a few times. Being one base from a much bigger clone, this may be a read error. The genes are TRBV5-4 and TRBJ2-7; D is uncertain. There are 12 residues in the CDR3. Germline CDR1 is SGHNT and CDR2 is YYREEE (reference sequence). V lost 0 bases, J lost 10 bases, and 11 bases lay in between. CDR3 in DNA: TGTGCCAGCAGCTTGGGACCCGGAAGTCAGTACTTC. As protein: CASSLGPGSQYF.

In this sample, this clonotype turned up many times. The chain is built from TRBV20-1 and TRBJ2-1; D ambiguous. CDR1 and CDR2 (germline): DFQATT, SNEGSKA (reference sequence). The CDR3 runs 13 residues. V lost 6 bases and J lost 0, with 9 bases in between. CDR3 sequence reads: CSATGSSYNEQFF. Written as DNA, the CDR3 is TGCAGTGCCACGGGTAGCTCCTACAATGAGCAGTTCTTC.

Many counts were recorded for this clonotype. DNA for the CDR3: TGTGCCAGCTCACTACAGGGGGCGAAGGGCTACACCTTC. Its protein is CASSLQGAKGYTF. V and J are TRBV18 and TRBJ1-2; 9 positions match TRBD1. After removal of 4 bases from V and 8 bases from J, the junction contained 5 bases not matched to a gene. CDR1 and CDR2 (germline): KGHSH, LQKENI. The CDR3 consists of 13 residues.

As to this clonotype: One junction end does not reproduce the germline sequence, and a read error may be involved. The rearrangement links TRBV20-1 to TRBJ2-7, with D possibly being TRBD1 or TRBD2 (5 bases each). The germline V gene has CDR1 DFQATT and CDR2 SNEGSKA (reference sequence). CDR3 length: 16 amino acids. In DNA form, the CDR3 reads TGCAGTGGTAGAAAGTCACGGGACGCCATCGGGTACGAGCAGTACTTC. Translated: CSGRKSRDAIGYEQYF.

This clonotype was counted many times. This sequence joins TRBV4-3 and TRBJ2-7, with 8 bases fitting TRBD2. This CDR3 has 16 residues. Germline CDR1 and CDR2: LGHNA and YSLEER. Trimming cost V 5 bases and J 6 bases; bases outside gene matches: 15. This CDR3 is CASSSSLAATYLEQYF. The CDR3, as DNA: TGCGCCAGCAGCTCGTCACTAGCGGCTACCTACCTCGAGCAGTACTTC.

As concerns this clonotype: Compared with germline, one end of the junction differs, possibly owing to a read error. CDR3 bases: TGTGCCTGCAGTCACGGGACAGGGAACACCGGGGAGCTGTTTTTT. Its protein is CACSHGTGNTGELFF. The chain uses TRBV6-4 and TRBJ2-2, with 8 positions matching TRBD1. The V gene's germline CDR1 is MRHNA and CDR2 SNTAGT. The CDR3 is made up of 15 amino acids.

In regard to this clonotype: This may be a read error, as it is one base from a much larger clone. The V gene is TRBV5-6, the J gene TRBJ1-2; D gene ambiguous. The V gene lost 0 bases and the J gene lost 12 bases, with 27 bases spanning the gap. The CDR3 sequence is 17 residues long. Germline CDR1 and CDR2: SGHDT and YYEEEE. CDR3 amino acids: CASSLVSTRSTRYDHTF. DNA for the CDR3: TGTGCCAGCAGCTTGGTATCGACCCGGTCGACCCGCTATGACCACACCTTC.

In its sample, this clonotype was seen a few times. The J gene is TRBJ2-1, the V gene TRBV4-2; D might be TRBD2 (6 bases). The CDR3 runs 17 residues. Germline V gene data show CDR1 as LGHNA and CDR2 as YNFKEQ. V was trimmed by 1 base and J by 7 bases, leaving 20 bases between them. CDR3 sequence (DNA): TGTGCCAGCAGCCAAGCCTCTAGCGAGGGGTGGGCAAATGAGCAGTTCTTC. This gives the protein CASSQASSEGWANEQFF.

The CDR3 region is CASRNEGVSDFTEAFF. CDR3 coding DNA: TGTGCCAGCAGAAACGAGGGGGTATCAGATTTTACTGAAGCTTTCTTT. V is TRBV6-5 and J is TRBJ1-1; possibly TRBD1 for D (6 bases). The length of the CDR3 is 16 residues. Looked up from germline, CDR1 is MNHEY and CDR2 is SVGAGI. V lost 6 bases, J lost 5 bases, and 22 bases lay in between.

This clonotype was seen many times. The chain is built from TRBV12-3 or TRBV12-4 and TRBJ1-5; D remains unclear. The V and J ends lost 4 bases and 0 bases respectively, with 13 bases between them. This CDR3 spans 16 amino acids. CDR3 in amino acids: CASSSRAPNSNQPQHF. The CDR3 DNA is TGTGCCAGCAGTTCCCGGGCACCTAATAGCAATCAGCCCCAGCATTTT.

This clonotype was detected many times. The chain has TRBV10-3 and TRBJ2-5, with a weak D call TRBD2 (6 bases). This CDR3 comprises 14 residues. The germline V and J ends were trimmed by 6 bases and 5 bases, with 16 bases remaining between them. In germline, CDR1 is ENHRY, CDR2 SYGVKD. This CDR3 is CAISRDSFRETQYF. CDR3 coding DNA: TGTGCCATCAGCCGGGACTCCTTTCGGGAGACCCAGTACTTC.

This clonotype has just a few counts. A much larger clone sits a single nucleotide away, making a read error possible. The V and J genes are TRBV11-2 and TRBJ2-5, with D perhaps matching TRBD2 (6 bases). The CDR3 has 15 residues. CDR1 and CDR2 (germline): SGHAT, FQNNGV. With 4 bases removed from V and 4 bases from J, the gap between germline ends came to 16 bases. Here the CDR3 reads CASSYLGGTGETQYF. Here the CDR3 DNA reads TGTGCCAGCAGCTACCTAGGAGGGACCGGAGAGACCCAGTACTTC.

This clonotype was counted many times. The chain employs TRBV5-6 and TRBJ1-2, with a tentative D call TRBD1 (5 bases). Deletions cut 1 base from V and 8 bases from J, with 12 bases between. There are 13 residues in the CDR3. CDR1 and CDR2 (germline): SGHDT, YYEEEE. The CDR3 loop reads CASSLSGSNGYTF. The CDR3 DNA sequence: TGTGCCAGCAGCTTGTCAGGGTCCAACGGCTACACCTTC.

V usage is TRBV19 and J usage is TRBJ1-1, with D perhaps TRBD1 (5 bases). There are 18 residues in the CDR3. The V gene's germline CDR1 is LNHDA and CDR2 SQIVND (reference sequence). The ends were cut back, 3 bases at V and 2 bases at J, with 22 bases in the middle. The DNA of the CDR3 is TGTGCCAGTAGTATGAGGCCCCAGGGCTTTGCCACTAACACTGAAGCTTTCTTT. Translating it yields CASSMRPQGFATNTEAFF.

This clonotype was detected ten times or more. The V gene is TRBV20-1, the J gene TRBJ1-2; possible D gene TRBD1, 5 bases. This CDR3 has 13 amino acids. Deletions cut 0 bases from V and 7 bases from J, with 12 bases between. Per the germline V gene, CDR1 is DFQATT and CDR2 is SNEGSKA (reference sequence). CDR3 sequence reads: CSARDPGVGGYTF. The CDR3 DNA reads TGCAGTGCTAGAGATCCGGGGGTGGGTGGCTACACCTTC.

The sample holds many counts of this clonotype. The chain employs TRBV20-1 and TRBJ2-5; a weak D match, TRBD2 (5 bases). Deletions cut 3 bases from V and 2 bases from J, with 10 bases between. The germline V gene encodes CDR1 DFQATT and CDR2 SNEGSKA (reference sequence). The CDR3 has 13 residues. CDR3 in DNA: TGCAGTGCTAGGGGAGAGGATCAAGAGACCCAGTACTTC. It codes for CSARGEDQETQYF.

In this sample, this clonotype turned up once. The V and J genes are TRBV12-5 and TRBJ2-3, with a weak D call TRBD1 (5 bases). V dropped 0 bases and J dropped 4 bases, with 14 bases sitting between them. Germline lookup yields CDR1 LGHNT and CDR2 FRNRAP. The CDR3 runs 16 residues. The CDR3 DNA follows: TGTGCTAGTGGTTTGGTGCGGTATGGGGCCCCAGATACGCAGTATTTT. This translates into CASGLVRYGAPDTQYF.

This clonotype was counted many times. This sequence joins TRBV7-9 and TRBJ2-1; 7 bases line up with TRBD2. V dropped 5 bases and J dropped 4; count of bases not matched to a gene: 8. The germline V gene encodes CDR1 SEHNR and CDR2 FQNEAQ (reference sequence). The CDR3 is 15 amino acids. The CDR3 is CASSPRDYNYNEQFF. The CDR3 DNA sequence: TGTGCCAGCAGCCCCCGGGACTATAATTACAATGAGCAGTTCTTC.

This clonotype was picked up many times. The germline gene is not matched at one end of the junction; a read error may be the cause. The chain joins TRBV12-3 or TRBV12-4 to TRBJ1-2, with TRBD1 identical over 8 bases. This CDR3 has 10 residues. CDR3 loop: CASSGQGPAF. CDR3 in DNA: TGTGCCAGCAGTGGACAGGGCCCGGCCTTC.

This clonotype was recorded many times. The V and J genes are TRBV5-1 and TRBJ2-7; tentatively, D is TRBD1 (6 bases). Deletions cut 2 bases from V and 1 base from J, with 7 bases between. CDR1 SGHRS and CDR2 YFSETQ come from the germline V gene. The CDR3 has 13 amino acids. The CDR3 is CASSFGQSYEQYF. CDR3 bases: TGCGCCAGCAGCTTTGGACAGTCCTACGAGCAGTACTTC.

Ten or more counts support this clonotype. The J gene is TRBJ2-7, the V gene TRBV7-2; TRBD2 matches at 8 bases. CDR3 length: 12 residues. Per germline, CDR1 SGHTA and CDR2 FQGNSA. V trimming: 9 bases; J trimming: 4 bases; junction bases outside the gene matches: 5. The CDR3 DNA sequence: TGTGCCAGTGCGGGAGGATCATACGAGCAGTACTTC. It is translated as CASAGGSYEQYF.

The table lists this clonotype with many counts. The rearrangement links TRBV11-2 to TRBJ2-7; TRBD2 is a possible D gene (5 bases). V lost 5 bases, J lost 4 bases, and 18 bases lay in between. The CDR3 extends over 15 amino acids. Per germline, CDR1 SGHAT and CDR2 FQNNGV. The CDR3 reads CASSQLRLLAYEQYF. In DNA, the CDR3 is TGTGCCAGCAGCCAGCTTCGGTTGCTAGCTTACGAGCAGTACTTC.

The gene calls are TRBV2 and TRBJ1-1; the D is unclear. V was pared by 3 bases and J by 4 bases, with 9 bases between. Germline lookup yields CDR1 SNHLY and CDR2 FYNNEI. This CDR3 has 13 residues. CDR3 sequence: CASSDGGPTEAFF. CDR3 nucleotides: TGTGCCAGCAGTGATGGAGGGCCCACTGAAGCTTTCTTT.

V usage is TRBV11-2 and J usage is TRBJ1-2, with D tentatively TRBD1 (6 bases). The ends were cut back, 8 bases at V and 6 bases at J, with 10 bases in the middle. The CDR3 consists of 11 residues. Germline-derived CDR1 and CDR2 are SGHAT and FQNNGV. As DNA, the CDR3 is TGTGCCAGCGGGGGGGCTGATGGCTACACCTTC. Residues: CASGGADGYTF.

This clonotype was seen ten or more times. The chain uses TRBV6-5 and TRBJ2-2; TRBD1 matches at 12 bases. The CDR3 is 17 residues long. CDR1 and CDR2 from the germline V gene are MNHEY and SVGAGI. V was pared by 2 bases and J by 0 bases, with 1 base of the junction left unmatched. CDR3 protein: CASSYGTGGANTGELFF. The CDR3 DNA reads as TGTGCCAGCAGTTACGGGACAGGGGGCGCGAACACCGGGGAGCTGTTTTTT.

Ten or more counts support this clonotype. The V and J genes are TRBV3-1 and TRBJ1-2; D is unresolved. The ends were cut back, 0 bases at V and 0 bases at J, with 17 bases in the middle. Germline loops: CDR1 LGHDT, CDR2 YNNKEL (reference sequence). CDR3 length equals 18 residues. CDR3: CASSQDIMAHYSNYGYTF. The CDR3 DNA follows: TGTGCCAGCAGCCAAGATATAATGGCACACTACTCTAACTATGGCTACACCTTC.

The chain employs TRBV5-1 and TRBJ2-7, with a possible D match to TRBD2 (6 bases). Germline V lookup: CDR1 SGHRS, CDR2 YFSETQ. The V and J ends lost 0 bases and 0 bases respectively, with 7 bases between them. The CDR3 has 14 residues. DNA of the CDR3: TGCGCCAGCAGCTTGGGCGGGAACTCCTACGAGCAGTACTTC. This translates into CASSLGGNSYEQYF.